This paragraph covers one T cell receptor beta chain sequence. The antigen is not known. V lost 6 bases and J 8 bases, leaving 13 bases between the germline ends. CDR1 and CDR2 (germline): LGHNT, FRNRAP. The CDR3 spans 12 residues. The data were produced by immunoSEQ multiplex PCR, yet TCRdb's version contains in-frame clones alone and is incomplete. Here the sample spans 65,000 to 85,000 clones, roughly 94% being singletons. This specimen belongs to a study of cytomegalovirus exposure and HLA in healthy donors. General study points: The tendency of first-cohort TCR clusters to co-occur in the approximately 110 validation repertoires was identified by a subsequent analysis. In vitro confirmation showed a few CMV-associated chains to be CMV antigen specific.

Source material: PBMCs. The rearrangement uses TRBV12-5 and TRBJ1-2; D might be TRBD1 (5 bases). The origin of this receptor is a woman between 18 and 29 years old in good health and CMV-seronegative. The CDR3 is CASGKGANGYTF. The CDR3 region has the DNA TGTGCTAGTGGAAAAGGGGCGAACGGCTACACCTTC.